This T cell receptor (beta chain) was captured in a study of T cell responses to AZD1222 COVID-19 vaccine. The study, taken as a whole, reports: Donors were mostly white British, more females; clonal diversity possibly underestimated. Regions 160-218 and 743-854 dominated among vaccine-associated CD4 TCRs spanning spike. Two AZD1222 administrations were followed by greater Spike-specific TCR breadth and depth.

Second-dose timings of about 4 or about 12 weeks were pooled. Details on this clone: What it recognizes is unknown.

Germline CDR1 SGHVS, CDR2 FQNEAQ. Trimming took off 6 bases at V and 8 bases at J, with 23 bases between the two ends. CDR3 length equals 16 residues. Sequencing used immunoSEQ multiplex PCR; TCRdb keeps in-frame clones, though not all of them. The sample yields approximately 110,000 clones, around 88% seen once. The receptor comes from an adult who received the AZD1222 COVID-19 vaccine. Sequenced material: peripheral blood, taken 28 days after the second AZD1222 dose. V and J are TRBV7-8 and TRBJ2-1, with a tentative D call TRBD1 (6 bases). CDR3 nucleotide sequence: TGTGCCAGCAGACCGATCACCCGACAGGACGGGGATGAGCAGTTCTTC. Its protein is CASRPITRQDGDEQFF. Combining the CDR3 with reference TRBV7-8 and TRBJ2-1 gives the whole variable domain GAGVSQSPRYKVAKRGQDVALRCDPISGHVSLFWYQQALGQGPEFLTYFQNEAQLDKSGLPSDRFFAERPEGSVSTLKIQRTQQEDSAVYLCASRPITRQDGDEQFFGPGTRLTVL.